These 26 T cell receptor beta chains were all obtained from the same sample, sequenced in a study of T cells after yellow fever vaccination. Each CDR3 protein is one row after TCRdb ran MiXCR on the 5' RACE reads. The repertoire consists of about 230,000 distinct CDR3 sequences, with less than 7.5% occurring once and the leading ten covering approximately 1%. The specimen was CD4+ T cells sorted from PBMCs, collected on the day of the yellow fever booster vaccination. All receptors derive from a man under 40 who received the YFV17D yellow fever vaccine.

There are many counts of this clonotype. The V gene is TRBV11-3, the J gene TRBJ2-2; TRBD2 agrees at 8 bases. Germline CDR1 is SGHNT and CDR2 is YENEEA. V dropped 0 bases and J dropped 4; count of bases not matched to a gene: 7. The CDR3 contains 17 residues. As DNA, the CDR3 is TGTGCCAGCAGCTTAGATCTGCGGGAGGCCAGCACCGGGGAGCTGTTTTTT. It encodes CASSLDLREASTGELFF.

This clonotype was counted many times. V gene TRBV10-3 combines with J gene TRBJ2-1; D remains unclear. The germline CDR1 and CDR2 sequences are ENHRY and SYGVKD. V lost 2 bases and J lost 8, with 16 bases in between. This CDR3 comprises 15 residues. The DNA of the CDR3 is TGTGCCATCAGTGAGCAGAAGGGCGGTCTTGATGAGCAGTTCTTC. As protein: CAISEQKGGLDEQFF.

The chain has TRBV10-3 and TRBJ1-4; unclear D gene. This CDR3 region has 13 residues. Trimming removed 2 bases from V and 4 bases from J, with 5 bases in between. Germline CDR1 is ENHRY and CDR2 is SYGVKD. The CDR3 sequence: CAISEMLNEKLFF. The CDR3 bases are TGTGCCATCAGTGAGATGCTTAATGAAAAACTGTTTTTT.

The gene calls are TRBV18 and TRBJ2-7; possibly TRBD2 for D (5 bases). This CDR3 is built from 14 residues. Germline V gives CDR1 KGHSH, CDR2 LQKENI. Trimming cost V 4 bases and J 4 bases, with 14 bases left between them. CDR3 bases: TGTGCCAGCTCACAGCGGACTTGGGGATACGAGCAGTACTTC. Protein: CASSQRTWGYEQYF. Filled out from reference TRBV18 and TRBJ2-7, the complete variable domain reads NAGVMQNPRHLVRRRGQEARLRCSPMKGHSHVYWYRQLPEEGLKFMVYLQKENIIDESGMPKERFSAEFPKEGPSILRIQQVVRGDSAAYFCASSQRTWGYEQYFGPGTRLTVT.

This clonotype has a handful of counts. The chain joins TRBV5-1 to TRBJ2-1; weak D call: TRBD2 (7 bases). V was shortened by 7 bases and J by 5 bases, with 19 bases between the two germline ends. CDR3 length: 15 amino acids. Germline CDR1 reads SGHRS; CDR2 reads YFSETQ. CDR3 bases: TGCGCCAGCTCTCCCACAGGGAGGGGGGACAATGAGCAGTTCTTC. Protein product: CASSPTGRGDNEQFF.

This clonotype was seen ten or more times. In DNA form, the CDR3 reads TGTGCCATCAGGCCGGTCCAGGGAAGGGGGGAGAAGAGGAATGAGCAGTTCTTC. It codes for CAIRPVQGRGEKRNEQFF. The chain combines TRBV10-3 with TRBJ2-1, with D tentatively TRBD1 or TRBD2 (6 bases each). The CDR3 has 18 residues. CDR1 ENHRY and CDR2 SYGVKD come from the germline V gene. V was clipped by 6 bases and J by 7 bases, with 28 bases between them.

This clonotype was recorded at least ten times. CDR3 sequence: CASSLLDGAGELFF. The CDR3 DNA sequence: TGTGCCAGCAGCCTTCTAGATGGGGCCGGGGAGCTGTTTTTT. This chain joins TRBV5-4 and TRBJ2-2; the D is unclear. From germline, CDR1 is SGHNT and CDR2 YYREEE (reference sequence). V was trimmed by 4 bases and J by 6 bases, leaving 13 bases between them. The CDR3 contains 14 residues.

This clonotype was counted ten times or more. The chain carries TRBV2 and TRBJ2-7; either TRBD1 or TRBD2 may fit D (5 bases each). The CDR3 runs to 18 residues. V was cut by 3 bases and J by 7 bases, with 28 bases left in between. Germline assignment: CDR1 SNHLY and CDR2 FYNNEI. CDR3 sequence reads: CASSDFAGPNTGKGEQYF. The DNA of the CDR3 is TGTGCCAGCAGTGATTTCGCAGGGCCAAACACCGGGAAGGGGGAGCAGTACTTC.

The V gene is TRBV12-3 or TRBV12-4, the J gene TRBJ2-1; D ambiguous. V was trimmed by 3 bases and J by 8 bases, leaving 17 bases between them. The CDR3 is made up of 15 amino acids. The DNA for the CDR3 is TGTGCCAGCAGTTTCTCTGGAGCGTCGGGCGATGAGCAGTTCTTC. Amino acids: CASSFSGASGDEQFF.

This rearrangement joins TRBV29-1 to TRBJ1-1; weak D call: TRBD1 (6 bases). There are 15 residues in the CDR3. V gave up 4 bases and J gave up 1 base, with 16 bases separating them. Germline loops: CDR1 SQVTM, CDR2 ANQGSEA. The CDR3 here is CSVGLGGHRNTEAFF. CDR3 coding DNA: TGCAGCGTTGGGCTGGGGGGGCATCGGAACACTGAAGCTTTCTTT.

The CDR3 DNA sequence: TGTGCCATGGGCCCCGGGCCCCGGGGCTCAGTTTTTCGTACCGGGGAGCTGTTTTTT. This gives the protein CAMGPGPRGSVFRTGELFF. J is TRBJ2-2 and V is TRBV5-6; either TRBD1 or TRBD2 may supply D (5 bases each). The CDR3 is made up of 19 amino acids. Germline CDR1 is SGHDT and CDR2 is YYEEEE. V was cut by 9 bases and J by 5 bases, with 32 bases left in between.

The genes are TRBV7-2 and TRBJ2-5; 10 bases are shared with TRBD2. This CDR3 is 12 amino acids long. Trimming removed 8 bases from V and 4 bases from J; junction bases left unmatched: 1. Germline V lookup: CDR1 SGHTA, CDR2 FQGNSA. In DNA, the CDR3 is TGTGCCAGCCGGACTAGCGGAGAGACCCAGTACTTC. It is translated as CASRTSGETQYF.

The CDR3 region has the DNA TGTGCCTGGAACCGGGACCGACCCTATGGCTACACCTTC. Translated: CAWNRDRPYGYTF. The chain couples TRBV30 to TRBJ1-2; possibly TRBD1 for D (5 bases). CDR1 and CDR2 from the germline V gene are GTSNPN and SVGIG (reference sequence). CDR3 length equals 13 residues. Trimming pared 4 bases from V and 4 bases from J, leaving 13 bases between.

This clonotype was observed a handful of times. The chain combines TRBV28 with TRBJ2-5; D not resolved. The germline V and J ends were trimmed by 1 base and 9 bases, with 21 bases remaining between them. Germline values: CDR1 MDHEN, CDR2 SYDVKM. The CDR3 contains 16 residues. The CDR3 region is CASSLSGPAHFGPQYF. In DNA form, the CDR3 reads TGTGCCAGCAGTTTATCTGGGCCTGCGCATTTTGGGCCCCAGTACTTC.

In this sample, this clonotype turned up a few times. This chain connects TRBV7-8 to TRBJ2-1; 8 bases are a match to TRBD1. CDR3 length: 13 residues. V trimming: 11 bases; J trimming: 5 bases; junction bases outside the gene matches: 8. Per the germline V gene, CDR1 is SGHVS and CDR2 is FQNEAQ. CDR3 in DNA: TGTGCCGGACAGGGAGTGCTTAACAATGAGCAGTTCTTC. Protein sequence: CAGQGVLNNEQFF.

This clonotype was counted only a few times. The chain uses TRBV19 and TRBJ1-2; 7 bases are shared with TRBD1. Trimming at V came to 6 bases and at J to 4 bases, leaving 14 bases not matched to a gene. The germline CDR1 and CDR2 sequences are LNHDA and SQIVND (reference sequence). This CDR3 is built from 16 residues. CDR3 coding DNA: TGTGCCAGTAGCACAGGGGCCGCGATCTTGGGCTATGGCTACACCTTC. Its protein product is CASSTGAAILGYGYTF.

This clonotype was observed at least ten times. The gene calls are TRBV7-3 and TRBJ2-7; 7 nucleotides match TRBD2. Trimming cost V 6 bases and J 6 bases; bases outside gene matches: 5. CDR1 and CDR2 (germline): SGHTA, FQGTGA. The CDR3 totals 12 residues. CDR3 DNA: TGTGCCAGCAGAGTTGGCGGGGGCGAGCAGTACTTC. Its translation: CASRVGGGEQYF.

This clonotype has ten or more counts. This chain links TRBV6-2 or TRBV6-3 with TRBJ2-5; a possible D gene is TRBD2 (5 bases). V lost 5 bases to trimming and J lost 5 bases, with 18 bases between them. Germline values: CDR1 MNHEY, CDR2 SVGEGT. The CDR3 is 15 residues long. The CDR3 sequence: CASSRRTRLRETQYF. For the CDR3, the DNA is TGTGCCAGCAGTCGAAGGACTCGACTCAGGGAGACCCAGTACTTC.

This clonotype was recorded many times. The J gene is TRBJ1-1, the V gene TRBV14, with TRBD1 as a possible D gene (6 bases). This CDR3 contains 15 residues. The V end lost 4 bases, the J end lost 0 bases, and 12 bases lay between the germline ends. Germline assignment: CDR1 SGHDN and CDR2 FVKESK. The CDR3 is CASSRDGQLNTEAFF. The DNA of the CDR3 is TGTGCCAGCAGCCGAGACGGACAGCTGAACACTGAAGCTTTCTTT.

In regard to this clonotype: Mismatch with germline at one junction end may stem from a read error. The V and J genes are TRBV29-1 and TRBJ1-3; D is perhaps TRBD1 (5 bases). The CDR3 has 14 amino acids. Germline V lookup: CDR1 SQVTM, CDR2 ANQGSEA. This chain's CDR3 is CSVQEGRPWGTIYF. For the CDR3, the DNA is TGCAGCGTTCAAGAAGGTCGACCTTGGGGGACCATATATTTT.

A few counts support this clonotype. The chain is built from TRBV20-1 and TRBJ2-5; 9 bases match TRBD2. Germline V gene sequence: CDR1 DFQATT, CDR2 SNEGSKA (reference sequence). This CDR3 region has 16 residues. After removal of 3 bases from V and 5 bases from J, the junction contained 13 bases not matched to a gene. CDR3 DNA: TGCAGTGCTAGGGGGGGACAGACTAGCGGCCTGGAGACCCAGTACTTC. This encodes CSARGGQTSGLETQYF.

This chain uses TRBV29-1 with TRBJ1-2, with 12 bases lining up with TRBD1. Per germline, CDR1 SQVTM and CDR2 ANQGSEA. This CDR3 comprises 14 residues. V shed 7 bases and J 7 bases; nucleotides not matched to a gene: 10. In nucleotides, the CDR3 is TGCAGCGCCTCCGGGACAGGGGGCCGAAGTGGCTACACCTTC. Translating gives CSASGTGGRSGYTF.

This chain joins TRBV2 and TRBJ2-7; D not resolved. The V end was cut by 7 bases, the J end by 2 bases, with 9 bases between. CDR1 and CDR2 from the germline V gene are SNHLY and FYNNEI. The CDR3 loop spans 12 amino acids. This CDR3 is CASKGNAYEQYF. CDR3 nucleotide sequence: TGTGCCAGCAAAGGCAACGCCTACGAGCAGTACTTC.

There are many counts of this clonotype. The rearrangement joins TRBV5-1 to TRBJ2-5, with TRBD2 matching 7 bases. With 2 bases clipped from V and 4 bases from J, the junction kept 5 bases outside the gene matches. Germline values: CDR1 SGHRS, CDR2 YFSETQ. CDR3 length equals 14 residues. CDR3 residues: CASSFRAGTETQYF. CDR3 DNA: TGCGCCAGCAGCTTCCGAGCGGGAACAGAGACCCAGTACTTC.

In the case of this clonotype: This clone may be a read error of a much larger clone one base away. This likely comes from a read error, as the CDR3 has no conserved phenylalanine or tryptophan at its end. The genes are TRBV20-1 and TRBJ1-2; possible D gene TRBD1, 5 bases. The V end was cut by 5 bases, the J end by 0 bases, with 13 bases between. The CDR3 consists of 14 residues. Germline lookup yields CDR1 DFQATT and CDR2 SNEGSKA (reference sequence). CDR3 residues: CSAYQTASNYGYTI. The CDR3 nucleotides are TGCAGTGCTTATCAGACAGCTTCTAACTATGGCTACACCATC.

This clonotype was detected many times. This chain joins TRBV5-1 and TRBJ2-5; D is perhaps TRBD2 (5 bases). The CDR3 consists of 15 residues. Germline V gene lookup returns CDR1 SGHRS and CDR2 YFSETQ. Trimming shortened V by 1 base and J by 2 bases, and 12 bases separated the two germline ends. CDR3 in DNA: TGCGCCAGCAGCTTGCAGTCGGGATCTCAAGAGACCCAGTACTTC. Translating it yields CASSLQSGSQETQYF.